The 27 T cell receptor beta chains reported below all come from one sample, sequenced in a study of low-dose radiotherapy and immunotherapy resistance in tumors. Time point described: before trial treatment. Primers used for first-strand cDNA, a TRAV- and TRBV-specific set, covered both alpha and beta chains. For amplifying TCRs, the PCR ran for approximately 18 cycles with Phusion, which was used together with a constant-region primer and the adapter on the V primers. TCRdb recomputed calls from the reads with MiXCR, one row per CDR3 protein. The sample comprises 80,000 to 90,000 distinct CDR3 sequences, roughly 19% of which are singletons, and 2.8% rests with the top ten. Sample: PBMCs, taken before treatment. Receptors originate from a male donor with prostate cancer.

This clonotype was observed many times. The V gene is TRBV6-1, the J gene TRBJ1-2; D may be TRBD1 (6 bases). This CDR3 contains 12 residues. The germline V gene encodes CDR1 MNHNS and CDR2 SASEGT. The V and J ends lost 6 bases and 4 bases respectively, with 9 bases between them. This chain's CDR3 is CASSRDIYGYTF. The CDR3 bases are TGTGCCAGCAGCCGGGACATCTATGGCTACACCTTC.

The table lists this clonotype with many counts. Here the CDR3 DNA reads TGCAGCGCCAGGACAGGGGGCCGTAACGGGGAGCTGTTTTTT. Translated, it gives CSARTGGRNGELFF. This chain joins TRBV29-1 and TRBJ2-2; TRBD1 matches at 11 bases. The CDR3 has 14 residues. Per germline, CDR1 SQVTM and CDR2 ANQGSEA. V dropped 7 bases and J dropped 7; count of bases not matched to a gene: 8.

The rearrangement links TRBV29-1 to TRBJ1-1; D call uncertain. V was cut by 5 bases and J by 4 bases, with 5 bases left in between. The CDR3 runs to 10 residues. Germline V gene data show CDR1 as SQVTM and CDR2 as ANQGSEA. CDR3 sequence (DNA): TGCAGCGTTCAGGTCACTGAAGCTTTCTTT. It yields the protein CSVQVTEAFF.

The sample holds many counts of this clonotype. The chain uses TRBV7-8 and TRBJ2-2; 9 bases map to TRBD2. Germline values: CDR1 SGHVS, CDR2 FQNEAQ. Trimming took 2 bases from V and 0 from J; bases not matched to a gene: 4. The CDR3 extends over 17 amino acids. This CDR3 is CASSLTRTSANTGELFF. Written as DNA, the CDR3 is TGTGCCAGCAGCTTAACGAGGACTAGCGCGAACACCGGGGAGCTGTTTTTT.

This clonotype was recorded at least ten times. The gene calls are TRBV6-2 or TRBV6-3 and TRBJ1-2; D may be TRBD1 (5 bases). Trimming shortened V by 7 bases and J by 4 bases, and 10 bases separated the two germline ends. Germline-derived CDR1 and CDR2 are MNHEY and SVGEGT. CDR3 length: 12 residues. CDR3 nucleotide sequence: TGTGCCAGCATGGCCGGGGGCTATGGCTACACCTTC. Protein product: CASMAGGYGYTF.

This clonotype was detected ten times or more. The chain is built from TRBV13 and TRBJ2-6, with D unclear. Trimming took off 5 bases at V and 4 bases at J, with 9 bases between the two ends. This CDR3 is 14 amino acids long. The germline CDR1 and CDR2 sequences are PRHDT and FYEKMQ (reference sequence). Here the CDR3 DNA reads TGTGCCAGCAGCCGCCGGAGAGGGGCCAACGTCCTGACTTTC. It translates to CASSRRRGANVLTF. The full variable domain, with the rest looked up from reference TRBV13 and TRBJ2-6, is AAGVIQSPRHLIKEKRETATLKCYPIPRHDTVYWYQQGPGQDPQFLISFYEKMQSDKGSIPDRFSAQQFSDYHSELNMSSLELGDSALYFCASSRRRGANVLTFGAGSRLTVL.

Comment on this clonotype: A far larger clone is only one base removed, so a read error is likely. The rearrangement links TRBV7-3 to TRBJ1-4, with D possibly matching TRBD1 (6 bases). The CDR3 is 15 residues long. Germline CDR1 and CDR2: SGHTA and FQGTGA. The V and J ends lost 2 bases and 3 bases respectively, with 10 bases between them. This CDR3 reads CASSLSGEANEKLFF. The DNA of the CDR3 is TGTGCCAGCAGCTTATCAGGGGAGGCTAATGAAAAACTGTTTTTT. The full variable domain, completed using reference TRBV7-3 and TRBJ1-4, is GAGVSQTPSNKVTEKGKYVELRCDPISGHTALYWYRQSLGQGPEFLIYFQGTGAADDSGLPNDRFFAVRPEGSVSTLKIQRTERGDSAVYLCASSLSGEANEKLFFGSGTQLSVL.

This chain joins TRBV18 and TRBJ2-4; D gene uncertain. Trimming left V 2 bases short and J 1 base short, with 3 bases between. The CDR3 is 13 residues long. Germline loops: CDR1 KGHSH, CDR2 LQKENI. The CDR3 region is CASSPEAKNIQYF. The CDR3 DNA reads as TGTGCCAGCTCACCAGAGGCCAAAAACATTCAGTACTTC.

This clonotype was seen repeatedly, ten times or more. The chain couples TRBV30 to TRBJ2-3; TRBD2 is a possible D gene (6 bases). This CDR3 is built from 13 residues. V was trimmed by 5 bases and J by 4 bases, leaving 13 bases between them. Germline V gives CDR1 GTSNPN, CDR2 SVGIG (reference sequence). As DNA, the CDR3 is TGTGCCTGGGGGGACTCGAGGGCAGATACGCAGTATTTT. It codes for CAWGDSRADTQYF.

J is TRBJ2-2 and V is TRBV5-1; no definite D call. CDR1 is SGHRS and CDR2 is YFSETQ in the germline V gene. The CDR3 has 14 residues. V lost 4 bases, J lost 0 bases, and 7 bases lay in between. CDR3 amino acids: CASSLTANTGELFF. The CDR3 nucleotides are TGCGCCAGCAGCCTCACGGCGAACACCGGGGAGCTGTTTTTT.

The V and J genes are TRBV18 and TRBJ2-1; 7 bases agree with TRBD2. The CDR3 totals 13 residues. After removal of 3 bases from V and 9 bases from J, the junction contained 5 bases not matched to a gene. The germline V gene encodes CDR1 KGHSH and CDR2 LQKENI. The CDR3 region is CASSPATGGEQFF. In DNA, the CDR3 is TGTGCCAGCTCACCGGCTACGGGGGGTGAGCAGTTCTTC.

Many counts were recorded for this clonotype. The chain couples TRBV13 to TRBJ2-3, with 13 bases fitting TRBD2. This CDR3 is built from 17 residues. Germline trimming cut 5 bases from V and 2 bases from J; bases unmatched to any gene: 7. Germline lookup yields CDR1 PRHDT and CDR2 FYEKMQ (reference sequence). The CDR3 DNA follows: TGTGCCAGCAGCCAACAGGGACTAGCGGGGCCCACAGATACGCAGTATTTT. This gives the protein CASSQQGLAGPTDTQYF.

This clonotype was picked up many times. The chain is built from TRBV5-1 and TRBJ2-7; 9 nucleotides line up with TRBD1. The germline gives CDR1 SGHRS, CDR2 YFSETQ. The CDR3 contains 15 residues. Trimming removed 2 bases from V and 3 bases from J; junction bases left unmatched: 6. The CDR3 sequence: CASSFTGGKGYEQYF. CDR3 sequence (DNA): TGCGCCAGCAGCTTTACAGGGGGCAAGGGCTACGAGCAGTACTTC.

There are many counts of this clonotype. This chain uses TRBV5-6 with TRBJ1-1, with 9 nucleotides matching TRBD1. This CDR3 comprises 15 residues. The V gene end was trimmed by 3 bases and the J gene end by 6 bases; junction bases not matched to a gene: 9. CDR1 SGHDT and CDR2 YYEEEE come from the germline V gene. The CDR3 DNA reads TGTGCCAGCAGCTACCTCCGGGACAGGGTCGCTGAAGCTTTCTTT. Its protein is CASSYLRDRVAEAFF.

This clonotype has at least ten counts. The chain is built from TRBV7-2 and TRBJ2-4; D possibly corresponds to TRBD1 (7 bases). Germline CDR1 is SGHTA and CDR2 is FQGNSA. This CDR3 spans 18 amino acids. Trimming removed 5 bases from V and 2 bases from J, with 22 bases in between. In DNA form, the CDR3 reads TGTGCCAGCAGCCGCGGGGCGAGGGGGCTAGATCCCAAAAACATTCAGTACTTC. This translates into CASSRGARGLDPKNIQYF.

This clonotype occurred many times. This sequence joins TRBV10-2 and TRBJ2-3, with no clear D. CDR1 and CDR2 (germline): WSHSY, SAAADI. The CDR3 covers 13 residues. Trimming removed 7 bases from V and 5 bases from J, with 13 bases in between. This CDR3 is CASTTGQKDTQYF. CDR3 sequence (DNA): TGCGCCAGCACCACTGGGCAGAAAGATACGCAGTATTTT.

The chain employs TRBV5-4 and TRBJ2-5; D unclear. Germline V gene data show CDR1 as SGHNT and CDR2 as YYREEE (reference sequence). The CDR3 sequence is 15 residues long. Deletions cut 4 bases from V and 1 base from J, with 14 bases between. CDR3 coding DNA: TGTGCCAGCAGCCGTACTGGGTCGGCCCAAGAGACCCAGTACTTC. Protein: CASSRTGSAQETQYF.

This clonotype was counted many times. J is TRBJ2-6 and V is TRBV14; D remains ambiguous. This CDR3 is built from 17 residues. Germline V gene sequence: CDR1 SGHDN, CDR2 FVKESK. Trimming stripped 4 bases from V and 4 bases from J, with 17 bases between. The CDR3 region has the DNA TGTGCCAGCAGCCCTCGGATGGGAAGTGAGGGGGCCAACGTCCTGACTTTC. This sequence encodes CASSPRMGSEGANVLTF. Full variable domain (remainder filled in from reference TRBV14 and TRBJ2-6): EAGVTQFPSHSVIEKGQTVTLRCDPISGHDNLYWYRRVMGKEIKFLLHFVKESKQDESGMPNNRFLAERTGGTYSTLKVQPAELEDSGVYFCASSPRMGSEGANVLTFGAGSRLTVL.

This clonotype was seen many times. The chain combines TRBV29-1 with TRBJ2-7; D is undetermined. The CDR3 runs 11 residues. Germline V gene lookup returns CDR1 SQVTM and CDR2 ANQGSEA. V was cut by 4 bases and J by 6 bases, with 10 bases left in between. CDR3 sequence (DNA): TGCAGCGTTGCGGCCCCGAGCGAGCAGTACTTC. It yields the protein CSVAAPSEQYF.

This clonotype was recorded many times. The CDR3 DNA reads TGTGCCTGGGGCCCTCTAGGAGGAGGAAATCAGCCCCAGCATTTT. Its translation is CAWGPLGGGNQPQHF. This chain joins TRBV30 and TRBJ1-5; D is unresolved. Per the germline V gene, CDR1 is GTSNPN and CDR2 is SVGIG (reference sequence). There are 15 residues in the CDR3. The V end lost 5 bases, the J end lost 4 bases, and 18 bases lay between the germline ends.

This clonotype has a count of ten or more. This sequence joins TRBV3-1 and TRBJ1-3; tentative D call: TRBD1 (6 bases). CDR1 and CDR2 from the germline V gene are LGHDT and YNNKEL (reference sequence). Trimming removed 5 bases from V and 0 bases from J, with 8 bases in between. The CDR3 is 14 residues long. The DNA of the CDR3 is TGTGCCAGCAGCTTAGGGGGCTCTGGAAACACCATATATTTT. Translated, it gives CASSLGGSGNTIYF.

For this clonotype: It is likely a read error: a sequence one base away is far more abundant. This chain uses TRBV5-3 with TRBJ1-1; no reliable D call. TRBV5-3 is designated an ORF whose function remains uncertain. V lost 8 bases and J 1 base, leaving 18 bases between the germline ends. This CDR3 comprises 15 residues. CDR3 amino acids: CASSISGIENTEAFF. CDR3 bases: TGTGCCAGCAGCATCAGTGGGATCGAGAACACTGAAGCTTTCTTT.

The table lists this clonotype with a few counts. The chain carries TRBV2 and TRBJ1-2; 7 bases align to TRBD1. The germline CDR1 and CDR2 sequences are SNHLY and FYNNEI. This CDR3 region has 14 residues. CDR3 amino acids: CAKGAGDVYYGYTF. CDR3 DNA: TGTGCGAAGGGGGCAGGGGACGTCTACTATGGCTACACCTTC.

At least ten counts were recorded for this clonotype. The chain couples TRBV30 to TRBJ1-5, with D hard to call. Germline CDR1 GTSNPN, CDR2 SVGIG (reference sequence). The CDR3 contains 13 residues. Trimming pared 0 bases from V and 1 base from J, leaving 4 bases between. The CDR3 loop is CAWSVRSNQPQHF. In DNA form, the CDR3 reads TGTGCCTGGAGTGTACGGAGCAATCAGCCCCAGCATTTT.

This clonotype was recorded at least ten times. The chain links TRBV10-3 to TRBJ1-4, with no clear D. The CDR3 length is 13 residues. CDR1 is ENHRY, CDR2 SYGVKD, per germline. V dropped 8 bases and J dropped 3 bases, with 10 bases sitting between them. CDR3 protein: CAIGNGSNEKLFF. Here the CDR3 DNA reads TGTGCCATCGGCAACGGCTCTAATGAAAAACTGTTTTTT.

This clonotype was counted at least ten times. The gene calls are TRBV6-2 or TRBV6-3 and TRBJ2-2; D not certain. This CDR3 comprises 10 residues. Germline V gene sequence: CDR1 MNHEY, CDR2 SVGEGT. V dropped 11 bases and J dropped 6 bases, with 7 bases sitting between them. The CDR3 region has the DNA TGTGCCCGCGTGTCCGGGGAGCTGTTTTTT. Its translation: CARVSGELFF.

This clonotype was seen ten or more times. Sequence at one end of the junction differs from germline and may be a read error. The chain employs TRBV3-1 and TRBJ1-2, with D uncertain. Germline assignment: CDR1 LGHDT and CDR2 YNNKEL (reference sequence). This CDR3 region has 12 residues. The CDR3 loop is CASSQEGYGYTF. CDR3 DNA sequence: TGCGCCAGCAGCCAAGAGGGCTATGGCTACACCTTC.